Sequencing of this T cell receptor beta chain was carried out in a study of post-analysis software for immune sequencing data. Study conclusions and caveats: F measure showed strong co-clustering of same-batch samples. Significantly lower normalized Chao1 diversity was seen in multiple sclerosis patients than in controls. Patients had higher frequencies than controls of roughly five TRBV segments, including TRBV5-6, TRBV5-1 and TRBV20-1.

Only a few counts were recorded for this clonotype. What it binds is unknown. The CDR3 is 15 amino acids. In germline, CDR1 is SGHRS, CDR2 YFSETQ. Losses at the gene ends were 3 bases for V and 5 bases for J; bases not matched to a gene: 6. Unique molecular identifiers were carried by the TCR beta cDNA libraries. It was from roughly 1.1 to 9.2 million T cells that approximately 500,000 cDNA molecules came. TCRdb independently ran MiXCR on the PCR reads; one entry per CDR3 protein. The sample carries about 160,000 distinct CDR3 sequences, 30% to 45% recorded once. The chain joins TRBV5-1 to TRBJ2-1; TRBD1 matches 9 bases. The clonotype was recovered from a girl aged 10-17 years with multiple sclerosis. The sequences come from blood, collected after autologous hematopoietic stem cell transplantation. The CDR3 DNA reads TGCGCCAGCAGCTCCTCCGGGACAGGGCACAATGAGCAGTTCTTC. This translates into CASSSSGTGHNEQFF.